The present T cell receptor beta chain was sequenced within a study of cytomegalovirus exposure and HLA in healthy donors. The PCR had 60 Vbeta and 13 Jbeta primers. Clones were sequenced by immunoSEQ multiplex PCR, and TCRdb holds only the in-frame ones, with some missing. The table has some 200,000 clones, around 83% seen once. This TCR was recovered from a woman younger than 35 in good health and CMV-seronegative. Sample: PBMCs.

The CDR3 DNA is TGCAGCGTTGATACAGGCTACAATGAGCAGTTCTTC. Encoded protein: CSVDTGYNEQFF. J is TRBJ2-1 and V is TRBV29-1, with D perhaps matching TRBD1 (5 bases). Deletions cut 3 bases from V and 3 bases from J, with 6 bases between. CDR3 size: 12 residues. The germline CDR1 and CDR2 sequences are SQVTM and ANQGSEA.